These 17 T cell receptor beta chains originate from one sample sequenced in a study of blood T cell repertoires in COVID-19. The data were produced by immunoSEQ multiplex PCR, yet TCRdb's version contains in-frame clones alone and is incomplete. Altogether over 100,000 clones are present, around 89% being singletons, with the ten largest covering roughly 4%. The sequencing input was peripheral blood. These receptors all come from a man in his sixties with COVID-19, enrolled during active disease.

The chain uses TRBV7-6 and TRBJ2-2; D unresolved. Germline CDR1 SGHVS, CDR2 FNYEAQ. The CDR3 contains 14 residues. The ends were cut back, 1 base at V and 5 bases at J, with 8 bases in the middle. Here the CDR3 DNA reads TGTGCCAGCAGCTTAGTCAGATCTACCGGGGAGCTGTTTTTT. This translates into CASSLVRSTGELFF.

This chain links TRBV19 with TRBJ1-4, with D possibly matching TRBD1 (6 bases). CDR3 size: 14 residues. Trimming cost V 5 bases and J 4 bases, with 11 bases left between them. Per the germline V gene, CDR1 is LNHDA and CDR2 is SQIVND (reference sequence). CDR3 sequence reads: CASSGDKVNEKLFF. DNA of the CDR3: TGTGCCAGTAGTGGGGACAAGGTTAATGAAAAACTGTTTTTT.

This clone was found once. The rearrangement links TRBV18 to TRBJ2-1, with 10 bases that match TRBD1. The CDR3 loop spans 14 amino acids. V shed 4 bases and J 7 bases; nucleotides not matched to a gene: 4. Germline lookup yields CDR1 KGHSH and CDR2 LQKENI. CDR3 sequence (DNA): TGTGCCAGCTCACAGGACAGGGGGGGGAATGAGCAGTTCTTC. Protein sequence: CASSQDRGGNEQFF.

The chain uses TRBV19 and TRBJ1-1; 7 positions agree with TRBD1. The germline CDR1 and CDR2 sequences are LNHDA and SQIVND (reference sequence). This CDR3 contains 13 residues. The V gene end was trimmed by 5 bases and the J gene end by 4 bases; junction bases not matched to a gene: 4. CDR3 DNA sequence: TGTGCCAGTAGTCAGGGGGTTACCACTGAAGCTTTCTTT. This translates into CASSQGVTTEAFF.

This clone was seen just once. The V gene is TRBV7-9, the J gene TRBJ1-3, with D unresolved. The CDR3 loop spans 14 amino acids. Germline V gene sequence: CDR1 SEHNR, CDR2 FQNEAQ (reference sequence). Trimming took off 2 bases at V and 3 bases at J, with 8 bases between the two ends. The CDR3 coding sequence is TGTGCCAGCAGCTTACGGGTCGGTGGAAACACCATATATTTT. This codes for CASSLRVGGNTIYF.

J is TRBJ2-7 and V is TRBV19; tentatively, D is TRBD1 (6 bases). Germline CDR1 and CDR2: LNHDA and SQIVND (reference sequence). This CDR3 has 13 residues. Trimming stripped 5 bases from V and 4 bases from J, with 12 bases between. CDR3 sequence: CASSSTGTYEQYF. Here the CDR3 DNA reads TGTGCCAGTAGTTCGACAGGTACTTACGAGCAGTACTTC.

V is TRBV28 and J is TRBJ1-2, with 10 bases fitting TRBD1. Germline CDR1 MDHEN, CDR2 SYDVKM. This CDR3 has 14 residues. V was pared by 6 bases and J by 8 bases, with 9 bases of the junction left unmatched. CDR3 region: CASRADRGLGGYTF. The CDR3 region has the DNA TGTGCCAGCAGGGCTGACAGGGGGCTAGGCGGCTACACCTTC.

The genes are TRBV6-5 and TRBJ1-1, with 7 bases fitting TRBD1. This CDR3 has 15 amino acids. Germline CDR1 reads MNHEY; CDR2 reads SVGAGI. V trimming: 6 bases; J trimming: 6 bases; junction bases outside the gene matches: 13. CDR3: CASRREGGRASEAFF. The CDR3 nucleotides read TGTGCCAGCAGACGCGAAGGGGGCCGGGCGTCTGAAGCTTTCTTT.

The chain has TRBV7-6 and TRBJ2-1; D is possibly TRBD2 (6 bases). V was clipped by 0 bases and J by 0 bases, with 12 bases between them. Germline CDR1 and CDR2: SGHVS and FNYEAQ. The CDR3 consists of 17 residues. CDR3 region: CASSLANRGNSYNEQFF. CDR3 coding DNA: TGTGCCAGCAGCTTAGCTAACCGCGGGAACTCCTACAATGAGCAGTTCTTC.

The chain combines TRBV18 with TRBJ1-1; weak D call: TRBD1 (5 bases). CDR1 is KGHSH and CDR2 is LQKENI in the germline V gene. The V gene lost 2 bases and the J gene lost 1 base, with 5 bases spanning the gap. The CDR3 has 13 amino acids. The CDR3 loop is CASSPGANTEAFF. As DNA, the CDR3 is TGTGCCAGCTCACCAGGGGCGAACACTGAAGCTTTCTTT. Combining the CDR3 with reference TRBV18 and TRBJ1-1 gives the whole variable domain NAGVMQNPRHLVRRRGQEARLRCSPMKGHSHVYWYRQLPEEGLKFMVYLQKENIIDESGMPKERFSAEFPKEGPSILRIQQVVRGDSAAYFCASSPGANTEAFFGQGTRLTVV.

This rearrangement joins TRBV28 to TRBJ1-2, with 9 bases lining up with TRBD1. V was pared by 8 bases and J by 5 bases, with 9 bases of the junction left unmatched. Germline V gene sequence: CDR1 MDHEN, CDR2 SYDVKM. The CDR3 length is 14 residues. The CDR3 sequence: CASAMGQGLYGYTF. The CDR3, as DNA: TGTGCCAGCGCCATGGGACAGGGCTTGTATGGCTACACCTTC.

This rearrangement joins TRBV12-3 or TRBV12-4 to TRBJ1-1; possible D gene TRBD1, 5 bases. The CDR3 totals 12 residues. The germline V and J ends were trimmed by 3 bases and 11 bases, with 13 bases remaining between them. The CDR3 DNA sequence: TGTGCCAGCAGTTTGCCGGGGGGTTCCGCTTTCTTT. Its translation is CASSLPGGSAFF.

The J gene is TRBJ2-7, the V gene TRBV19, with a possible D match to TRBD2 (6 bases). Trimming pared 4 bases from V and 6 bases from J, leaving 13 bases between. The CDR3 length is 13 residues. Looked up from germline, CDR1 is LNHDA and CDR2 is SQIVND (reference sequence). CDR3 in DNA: TGTGCCAGTAGTACCCGTATCGGGGGCGAGCAGTACTTC. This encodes CASSTRIGGEQYF.

CDR3 region: CASSLAGGLYEQYF. The CDR3 DNA follows: TGTGCCAGCAGTTTAGCGGGGGGGCTATACGAGCAGTACTTC. V and J are TRBV28 and TRBJ2-7, with 9 bases aligning to TRBD2. This CDR3 comprises 14 residues. Germline V gene lookup returns CDR1 MDHEN and CDR2 SYDVKM. J lost 4 bases, V lost 2 bases, and 3 bases had no gene match.

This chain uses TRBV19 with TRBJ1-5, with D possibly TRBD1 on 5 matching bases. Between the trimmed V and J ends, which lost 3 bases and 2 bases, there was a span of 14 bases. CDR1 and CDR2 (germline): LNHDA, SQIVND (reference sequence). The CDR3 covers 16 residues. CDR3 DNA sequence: TGTGCCAGTAGTATCCGAGGTATGGGGCGCAATCAGCCCCAGCATTTT. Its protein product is CASSIRGMGRNQPQHF.

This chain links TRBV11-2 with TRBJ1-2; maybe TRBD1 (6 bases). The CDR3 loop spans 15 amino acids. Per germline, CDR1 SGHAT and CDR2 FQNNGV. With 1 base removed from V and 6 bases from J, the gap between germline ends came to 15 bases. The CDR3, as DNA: TGTGCCAGCAGCTTAGTGAACAGGGCGAAGCATGGCTACACCTTC. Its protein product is CASSLVNRAKHGYTF.

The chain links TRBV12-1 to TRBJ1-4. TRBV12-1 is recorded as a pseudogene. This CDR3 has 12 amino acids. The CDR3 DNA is TGTGCCAGCAGCTGGCAGCGCGTGCAACTGTTTTTT. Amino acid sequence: CASSWQRVQLFF.